One sample yielded the 21 T cell receptor beta chains listed below, sequenced in a study of control samples from healthy donors and cancer patients. Produced via immunoSEQ multiplex PCR; TCRdb's table is partial and in-frame only. The table has 150,000 to 200,000 clones, about nine tenths seen once; the top ten hold about 1.6%. Sequencing was performed on blood. These receptors came from a woman aged 25 to 39 in good health.

This sequence joins TRBV7-2 and TRBJ2-1, with 7 bases aligning to TRBD2. CDR3 length: 15 amino acids. Germline CDR1 SGHTA, CDR2 FQGNSA. V shed 2 bases and J 3 bases; nucleotides not matched to a gene: 4. CDR3 in DNA: TGTGCCAGCAGCTTACCAGCGGGAATCTACAATGAGCAGTTCTTC. Translated: CASSLPAGIYNEQFF.

The chain links TRBV5-1 to TRBJ2-3; D unresolved. Per the germline V gene, CDR1 is SGHRS and CDR2 is YFSETQ. Deletions cut 0 bases from V and 6 bases from J, with 8 bases between. The CDR3 is 13 residues long. In DNA, the CDR3 is TGCGCCAGCAGCTTGGCCCCCCACGATACGCAGTATTTT. As protein: CASSLAPHDTQYF.

This chain links TRBV28 with TRBJ1-3; D uncertain. V was pared by 8 bases and J by 0 bases, with 14 bases between. This CDR3 is built from 15 residues. Germline CDR1 is MDHEN and CDR2 is SYDVKM. The CDR3 DNA reads TGTGCCAGCTCGGACCGGACGGCCTCTGGAAACACCATATATTTT. Protein: CASSDRTASGNTIYF. Full variable domain (outside the CDR3, taken from reference TRBV28 and TRBJ1-3): DVKVTQSSRYLVKRTGEKVFLECVQDMDHENMFWYRQDPGLGLRLIYFSYDVKMKEKGDIPEGYSVSREKKERFSLILESASTNQTSMYLCASSDRTASGNTIYFGEGSWLTVV.

V gene TRBV4-1 combines with J gene TRBJ2-7; 14 bases are shared with TRBD2. V shed 4 bases and J 7 bases; nucleotides not matched to a gene: 3. Germline CDR1 reads MGHRA; CDR2 reads YSYEKL. The CDR3 consists of 14 residues. This CDR3 reads CASSRLAGGQEQYF. The DNA for the CDR3 is TGCGCCAGCAGCCGACTAGCGGGGGGGCAAGAGCAGTACTTC.

The chain employs TRBV12-5 and TRBJ1-4; 8 bases match TRBD1. This CDR3 is built from 14 residues. Germline V gene lookup returns CDR1 LGHNT and CDR2 FRNRAP. V dropped 6 bases and J dropped 8; count of bases not matched to a gene: 8. DNA of the CDR3: TGTGCTAGTGGACCCACAGGGGGAGGGGAAAAACTGTTTTTT. Residues: CASGPTGGGEKLFF.

The CDR3 sequence: CASSSHGTATYEQYF. The CDR3 DNA follows: TGTGCCAGCAGCTCCCACGGGACTGCTACCTACGAGCAGTACTTC. The chain joins TRBV3-1 (or the pseudogene TRBV3-2) to TRBJ2-7; D might be TRBD2 (6 bases). The CDR3 covers 15 residues. V was pared by 5 bases and J by 2 bases, with 16 bases between. CDR1 LGHDT and CDR2 YNNKEL come from the germline V gene (reference sequence).

As concerns this clone: Within the sample, other DNA sequences also encode this same CDR3. V usage is TRBV18 and J usage is TRBJ1-1; D is undetermined. V gave up 1 base and J gave up 1 base, with 4 bases separating them. The V gene's germline CDR1 is KGHSH and CDR2 LQKENI. This CDR3 comprises 13 residues. As DNA, the CDR3 is TGTGCCAGCTCACCACTCGGGAACACTGAAGCTTTCTTT. Its protein product is CASSPLGNTEAFF.

The chain carries TRBV5-8 and TRBJ1-3; 7 bases are a match to TRBD1. The CDR3 totals 15 residues. Germline V gene lookup returns CDR1 SGHTS and CDR2 YDEGEE. The ends lost 4 bases at V and 0 bases at J; junction bases unmatched: 4. CDR3 protein: CASSARGDSGNTIYF. The CDR3 region has the DNA TGTGCCAGCAGCGCCAGGGGGGACTCTGGAAACACCATATATTTT.

This rearrangement joins TRBV30 to TRBJ2-3, with 10 bases that match TRBD1. Germline CDR1 and CDR2: GTSNPN and SVGIG (reference sequence). The CDR3 is made up of 15 amino acids. With 2 bases clipped from V and 6 bases from J, the junction kept 8 bases outside the gene matches. This CDR3 is CAWSPGQGFSDTQYF. Here the CDR3 DNA reads TGTGCCTGGAGTCCGGGACAGGGGTTTTCGGATACGCAGTATTTT.

This chain links TRBV4-3 with TRBJ2-1; 12 bases map to TRBD2. CDR1 is LGHNA, CDR2 YSLEER, per germline. The CDR3 spans 20 residues. V lost 0 bases, J lost 7 bases, and 16 bases stayed unmatched. CDR3 residues: CASSQDRAGGGLAGGNEQFF. CDR3 in DNA: TGCGCCAGCAGCCAAGATCGGGCAGGGGGCGGGCTAGCGGGAGGGAATGAGCAGTTCTTC.

V gene TRBV21-1 combines with J gene TRBJ1-5; the tabulated D call, TRBD1, remains unverified against the DNA. TRBV21-1 is described as a pseudogene. The CDR3 loop spans 17 amino acids. CDR3 residues: CASSKALGTGKNQPQHF. The DNA of the CDR3 is TGTGCCAGCAGCAAAGCTTTAGGGACAGGGAAGAATCAGCCCCAGCATTTT.

The J gene is TRBJ2-5, the V gene TRBV6-2 or TRBV6-3; 11 nucleotides align to TRBD2. Trimming removed 2 bases from V and 5 bases from J; junction bases left unmatched: 4. Germline-derived CDR1 and CDR2 are MNHEY and SVGEGT. CDR3 length equals 15 residues. CDR3 in amino acids: CASSYTSGRRETQYF. CDR3 nucleotides: TGTGCCAGCAGTTACACTAGCGGGAGACGTGAGACCCAGTACTTC.

V and J are TRBV2 and TRBJ1-2; 7 bases agree with TRBD1. Germline CDR1 is SNHLY and CDR2 is FYNNEI. The CDR3 is 15 residues long. With 1 base clipped from V and 4 bases from J, the junction kept 6 bases outside the gene matches. DNA of the CDR3: TGTGCCAGCAGTGAAGAGGGGGCGGTCCCCTATGGCTACACCTTC. Its protein is CASSEEGAVPYGYTF.

This clone was recorded once. This chain uses TRBV30 with TRBJ2-2; 7 bases match TRBD2. Germline CDR1 reads GTSNPN; CDR2 reads SVGIG (reference sequence). V lost 2 bases and J lost 1; bases outside the gene matches: 7. This CDR3 contains 16 residues. The CDR3 is CAWSLWASGNTGELFF. For the CDR3, the DNA is TGTGCCTGGAGTTTATGGGCTAGCGGGAACACCGGGGAGCTGTTTTTT.

This clone was seen only once. The J gene is TRBJ1-5, the V gene TRBV6-4; 7 bases are a match to TRBD1. J was trimmed by 0 bases and V by 6 bases; bases with no gene match: 8. This CDR3 comprises 16 residues. The germline CDR1 and CDR2 sequences are MRHNA and SNTAGT. The CDR3 sequence is CASRQGWVNSNQPQHF. The DNA of the CDR3 is TGTGCCAGCAGACAGGGGTGGGTCAATAGCAATCAGCCCCAGCATTTT.

This sequence joins TRBV2 and TRBJ2-7; TRBD2 matches at 12 bases. This CDR3 spans 14 amino acids. Germline V gene lookup returns CDR1 SNHLY and CDR2 FYNNEI. V shed 4 bases and J 2 bases; nucleotides not matched to a gene: 0. CDR3 sequence (DNA): TGTGCCAGCAGTGGACTAGCGGGGGCCTACGAGCAGTACTTC. Its translation is CASSGLAGAYEQYF.

The rearrangement links TRBV7-8 to TRBJ2-7, with TRBD2 identical over 15 bases. The CDR3 length is 16 residues. V lost 5 bases and J lost 4; bases outside the gene matches: 6. The germline V gene encodes CDR1 SGHVS and CDR2 FQNEAQ. The DNA for the CDR3 is TGTGCCAGCAGCCCGGGACTAGCGGGAGGAATTTACGAGCAGTACTTC. Translating gives CASSPGLAGGIYEQYF.

V gene TRBV6-6 combines with J gene TRBJ2-5; 7 bases fit TRBD1. The CDR3 covers 14 residues. Germline V lookup: CDR1 MNHNY, CDR2 SVGAGI (reference sequence). With V trimmed by 3 bases and J by 2 bases, 3 bases remained unmatched. The DNA for the CDR3 is TGTGCCAGCAGTTATCTGACAGGGCAAGAGACCCAGTACTTC. Its translation: CASSYLTGQETQYF.

The chain recombines TRBV3-1 (or the pseudogene TRBV3-2) with TRBJ2-7; 8 positions agree with TRBD2. The CDR3 covers 15 residues. J was trimmed by 2 bases and V by 0 bases; bases with no gene match: 3. CDR1 and CDR2 (germline): LGHDT, YNNKEL (reference sequence). The CDR3 sequence is CASSQDREGTYEQYF. The CDR3 nucleotides are TGTGCCAGCAGCCAAGATCGGGAGGGAACCTACGAGCAGTACTTC.

The CDR3 protein is CASSIAGTGVYEQYF. The CDR3 bases are TGTGCCAGTAGTATTGCCGGGACAGGGGTCTACGAGCAGTACTTC. The genes are TRBV19 and TRBJ2-7; 10 positions agree with TRBD1. Germline CDR1 is LNHDA and CDR2 is SQIVND (reference sequence). After removal of 3 bases from V and 3 bases from J, the junction contained 5 bases not matched to a gene. This CDR3 has 15 amino acids.

The chain combines TRBV28 with TRBJ1-2; TRBD1 might be the D (6 bases). The CDR3 has 14 residues. Trimming took off 6 bases at V and 2 bases at J, with 13 bases between the two ends. Germline loops: CDR1 MDHEN, CDR2 SYDVKM. The CDR3 loop reads CASRTGHVNYGYTF. DNA of the CDR3: TGTGCCAGCAGGACGGGACATGTAAACTATGGCTACACCTTC.